Presented here are 23 T cell receptor beta chains from one specimen sequenced in a study of technical replicates of blood from a few donors. Using immunoSEQ multiplex PCR, the repertoire was profiled, and TCRdb retains in-frame clones only, with some absent. The table includes fewer than 100,000 clones, 95% to 98% detected once. The sequenced sample consisted of T cells isolated from PBMCs. The receptors derive from a human donor in good health.

A remark on this clone: This CDR3 is also generated by other DNA sequences in the sample. V usage is TRBV11-2 and J usage is TRBJ2-7, with a tentative D call TRBD1 (5 bases). V was shortened by 1 base and J by 3 bases, with 10 bases between the two germline ends. The CDR3 length is 14 residues. Germline values: CDR1 SGHAT, CDR2 FQNNGV. DNA of the CDR3: TGTGCCAGCAGCTTAGGACCTCAGGGCTACGAGCAGTACTTC. As protein: CASSLGPQGYEQYF.

The V call is TRBV9, the J call TRBJ2-7; TRBD1 might be the D (6 bases). V gave up 3 bases and J gave up 2 bases, with 12 bases separating them. The CDR3 has 14 amino acids. Looked up from germline, CDR1 is SGDLS and CDR2 is YYNGEE. CDR3 protein: CASSGLQGPYEQYF. CDR3 nucleotide sequence: TGTGCCAGCAGCGGACTACAGGGCCCCTACGAGCAGTACTTC.

V and J are TRBV5-1 and TRBJ2-3; TRBD2 is a possible D gene (6 bases). The V end was cut by 2 bases, the J end by 3 bases, with 10 bases between. Germline V gives CDR1 SGHRS, CDR2 YFSETQ. CDR3 length equals 14 residues. CDR3 sequence reads: CASSLSGLTDTQYF. DNA for the CDR3: TGCGCCAGCAGCTTAAGCGGGCTGACAGATACGCAGTATTTT.

This rearrangement joins TRBV9 to TRBJ1-5; weak D call: TRBD1 (6 bases). CDR1 is SGDLS, CDR2 YYNGEE, per germline. The V end was cut by 3 bases, the J end by 0 bases, with 10 bases between. This CDR3 has 15 amino acids. The CDR3 nucleotides are TGTGCCAGCAGCGCCAGGGGATATAGCAATCAGCCCCAGCATTTT. Amino acids: CASSARGYSNQPQHF. Looking up the rest from reference TRBV9 and TRBJ1-5 gives the full variable domain: DSGVTQTPKHLITATGQRVTLRCSPRSGDLSVYWYQQSLDQGLQFLIQYYNGEERAKGNILERFSAQQFPDLHSELNLSSLELGDSALYFCASSARGYSNQPQHFGDGTRLSIL.

This clone appeared once. The rearrangement joins TRBV6-5 to TRBJ1-5; tentatively, D is TRBD1 (5 bases). This CDR3 is 12 amino acids long. Germline V gene sequence: CDR1 MNHEY, CDR2 SVGAGI. V lost 2 bases and J 7 bases, leaving 6 bases between the germline ends. CDR3 nucleotides: TGTGCCAGCAGTTACGGGGGGCAGCCCCAGCATTTT. It specifies CASSYGGQPQHF.

The genes are TRBV5-4 and TRBJ2-7, with 9 positions matching TRBD1. This CDR3 comprises 15 residues. With V trimmed by 3 bases and J by 7 bases, 11 bases remained unmatched. CDR1 is SGHNT, CDR2 YYREEE, per germline (reference sequence). The CDR3 nucleotides are TGTGCCAGCAGCTCCATAGGGACAGGGCCTCAGGAGCAGTACTTC. Translating gives CASSSIGTGPQEQYF.

This chain connects TRBV4-1 to TRBJ2-3; 8 nucleotides match TRBD1. The CDR3 is made up of 15 amino acids. The V and J ends lost 4 bases and 7 bases, in that order; junction bases with no gene match: 10. Germline-derived CDR1 and CDR2 are MGHRA and YSYEKL. As DNA, the CDR3 is TGCGCCAGCAGCCCCTCGGGACAGGTGCTTTATACGCAGTATTTT. This sequence encodes CASSPSGQVLYTQYF.

The chain links TRBV28 to TRBJ1-5, with D hard to call. The CDR3 sequence is 15 residues long. Germline assignment: CDR1 MDHEN and CDR2 SYDVKM. V lost 7 bases, J lost 1 base, and 14 bases lay in between. The CDR3 sequence is CASTVAGRSNQPQHF. The CDR3, as DNA: TGTGCCAGCACCGTCGCGGGTAGGAGCAATCAGCCCCAGCATTTT. Variable domain in full (rest from reference TRBV28 and TRBJ1-5): DVKVTQSSRYLVKRTGEKVFLECVQDMDHENMFWYRQDPGLGLRLIYFSYDVKMKEKGDIPEGYSVSREKKERFSLILESASTNQTSMYLCASTVAGRSNQPQHFGDGTRLSIL.

The J gene is TRBJ1-2, the V gene TRBV27, with a weak D call TRBD1 (5 bases). Between the trimmed V and J ends, which lost 4 bases and 5 bases, there was a span of 23 bases. Germline lookup yields CDR1 MNHEY and CDR2 SMNVEV (reference sequence). CDR3 length: 17 residues. The CDR3 bases are TGTGCCAGCAGTTCTGAGGGACGGGGGAAGGTTTTATATGGCTACACCTTC. Protein product: CASSSEGRGKVLYGYTF.

This chain joins TRBV11-2 and TRBJ1-5, with a possible D match to TRBD1 (5 bases). The CDR3 runs 15 residues. CDR1 is SGHAT, CDR2 FQNNGV, per germline. Trimming left V 0 bases short and J 4 bases short, with 10 bases between. CDR3 protein: CASSLDADINQPQHF. The DNA of the CDR3 is TGTGCCAGCAGCTTAGATGCGGACATTAATCAGCCCCAGCATTTT.

This clone occurred once. The chain combines TRBV27 with TRBJ2-1; 9 bases agree with TRBD1. This CDR3 is built from 14 residues. Germline loops: CDR1 MNHEY, CDR2 SMNVEV (reference sequence). With 6 bases clipped from V and 8 bases from J, the junction kept 8 bases outside the gene matches. The CDR3 DNA reads TGTGCCAGCAGGCGGGACAGGGAATTGGATGAGCAGTTCTTC. This sequence encodes CASRRDRELDEQFF.

This chain joins TRBV27 and TRBJ2-1, with 9 bases that match TRBD2. The CDR3 extends over 15 amino acids. The germline CDR1 and CDR2 sequences are MNHEY and SMNVEV (reference sequence). The junction had 11 bases not matched to a gene; V was cut back by 6 bases and J by 8 bases. The CDR3 here is CASSLSGSFRYEQFF. The CDR3 coding sequence is TGTGCCAGCAGCCTTAGCGGGAGCTTTCGGTATGAGCAGTTCTTC.

V and J are TRBV28 and TRBJ2-7; possible D gene TRBD1, 5 bases. The CDR3 spans 13 residues. The germline CDR1 and CDR2 sequences are MDHEN and SYDVKM. Trimming shortened V by 5 bases and J by 3 bases, and 11 bases separated the two germline ends. This CDR3 reads CASSHIDSYEQYF. The DNA for the CDR3 is TGTGCCAGCAGTCACATCGACAGCTACGAGCAGTACTTC.

The chain is built from TRBV19 and TRBJ2-1; D might be TRBD2 (5 bases). The CDR3 consists of 15 residues. V shed 7 bases and J shed 0 bases, with 13 bases lying between them. From germline, CDR1 is LNHDA and CDR2 SQIVND (reference sequence). The CDR3 DNA follows: TGTGCCAGTAAGGGCGGAGGAAGCTCCTACAATGAGCAGTTCTTC. Its protein product is CASKGGGSSYNEQFF.

This chain links TRBV6-1 with TRBJ1-5, with D possibly being TRBD1 (5 bases). Trimming shortened V by 3 bases and J by 1 base, and 10 bases separated the two germline ends. CDR1 is MNHNS and CDR2 is SASEGT in the germline V gene. The CDR3 covers 15 residues. In nucleotides, the CDR3 is TGTGCCAGCAGTGACTGGGGGAGGAGCAATCAGCCCCAGCATTTT. As protein: CASSDWGRSNQPQHF.

The chain couples TRBV7-2 to TRBJ1-2, with D unresolved. CDR1 SGHTA and CDR2 FQGNSA come from the germline V gene. The CDR3 is made up of 12 amino acids. The V end was cut by 6 bases, the J end by 6 bases, with 11 bases between. The CDR3 sequence: CASSSGRDGYTF. Written as DNA, the CDR3 is TGTGCCAGCAGTTCCGGGAGAGATGGCTACACCTTC.

The chain employs TRBV4-1 and TRBJ2-5, with 7 nucleotides matching TRBD1. Losses at the gene ends were 5 bases for V and 3 bases for J; bases not matched to a gene: 6. Germline V gene lookup returns CDR1 MGHRA and CDR2 YSYEKL. The CDR3 has 14 residues. CDR3 protein: CASSVNTGEETQYF. The CDR3 DNA sequence: TGCGCCAGCAGCGTGAATACAGGGGAAGAGACCCAGTACTTC.

The chain couples TRBV13 to TRBJ2-7; D possibly corresponds to TRBD2 (5 bases). Trimming pared 8 bases from V and 6 bases from J, leaving 14 bases between. CDR3 length equals 12 residues. CDR1 PRHDT and CDR2 FYEKMQ come from the germline V gene (reference sequence). DNA of the CDR3: TGTGCCAGCTCCATTGGACTTGGCGAGCAGTACTTC. Protein sequence: CASSIGLGEQYF.

About this clone: A junction boundary mismatches the germline segment, possibly from a read error. The chain links TRBV5-4 to TRBJ2-1, with 7 bases identical to TRBD2. The germline V gene encodes CDR1 SGHNT and CDR2 YYREEE (reference sequence). CDR3 length: 16 residues. This CDR3 reads CASSPGGPYSHNEQFF. CDR3 bases: TGTGCCAGCAGTCCGGGAGGTCCGTACTCCCACAATGAGCAGTTCTTC.

The chain carries TRBV5-1 and TRBJ2-2; the match to TRBD2 covers 11 bases. This CDR3 region has 16 residues. With V trimmed by 6 bases and J by 2 bases, 6 bases remained unmatched. Germline CDR1 is SGHRS and CDR2 is YFSETQ. The CDR3 sequence: CASTKLAGDNTGELFF. The CDR3 DNA is TGCGCCAGCACCAAACTAGCGGGAGATAACACCGGGGAGCTGTTTTTT.

The chain combines TRBV6-5 with TRBJ1-4; D is unclear. The germline V gene encodes CDR1 MNHEY and CDR2 SVGAGI. The CDR3 is 13 residues long. Trimming removed 7 bases at V and 6 bases at J, with 12 bases between. CDR3 bases: TGTGCCAGCACGCGTTCAAAAGATGAAAAACTGTTTTTT. Amino acid sequence: CASTRSKDEKLFF.

The chain combines TRBV7-3 with TRBJ2-7; D is unclear. CDR1 and CDR2 from the germline V gene are SGHTA and FQGTGA. The V end lost 5 bases, the J end lost 4 bases, and 18 bases lay between the germline ends. This CDR3 spans 15 amino acids. The CDR3 is CASSPTSSSGYEQYF. Here the CDR3 DNA reads TGTGCCAGCAGCCCGACCTCGTCGTCAGGATACGAGCAGTACTTC.

The V gene is TRBV4-1, the J gene TRBJ2-7; possibly TRBD2 for D (7 bases). V gave up 0 bases and J gave up 2 bases, with 11 bases separating them. There are 15 residues in the CDR3. Germline CDR1 MGHRA, CDR2 YSYEKL. The CDR3 loop is CASSQESGGAYEQYF. CDR3 DNA sequence: TGCGCCAGCAGCCAAGAATCGGGGGGCGCCTACGAGCAGTACTTC.